This T cell receptor beta chain comes out of a study of shared clonotypes between healthy human individuals. Turning to the study itself: The study enrolled a couple of women and three men aged 18 to 49.

CD8 cells regarded as naive lacked CD45RO, were positively chosen for CCR7, and omitted terminally differentiated effector memory CD45RA+ cells. Germline CDR1 and CDR2: MNHEY and SMNVEV (reference sequence). V gave up 9 bases and J gave up 5 bases, with 19 bases separating them. This CDR3 spans 15 amino acids. Here immunoSEQ multiplex PCR was the method, and the copy in TCRdb shows in-frame clones only, minus some. The repertoire holds around 2,000,000 clones, roughly 94% seen once, with 1% to 1.5% in the top ten. Comment on this clone: Its cognate antigen is unknown.

Findings and limits, study-wide: Naive subsets, compared against memory subsets, generally had larger estimated richness values. Donors were few, which limited the genetic and exposure-history diversity represented.

The TCR sequence derives from a man between 18 and 35 years old in good health. V and J are TRBV27 and TRBJ2-2; perhaps TRBD2 as D (7 bases). Sequencing input: naive CD8+ T cells sorted from blood. The CDR3 nucleotides are TGTGCCAGTAACTTTCGGGGGGCTGGGACCGGGGAGCTGTTTTTT. This encodes CASNFRGAGTGELFF.